This T cell receptor (beta chain) was captured in a study of post-analysis software for immune sequencing data. Study details: Relapsing-remitting, secondary progressive and progressive-relapsing courses of multiple sclerosis were included.

Broader study findings: The study found significantly lower normalized Chao1 diversity in multiple sclerosis patients than in controls. Those samples that were prepared in the same batch co-clustered strongly by F measure. Four or five TRBV segments, including TRBV5-6, TRBV5-1 and TRBV20-1, were more frequent in patients than controls.

This clonotype was seen a few times. As yet, its antigen is unknown. Unique molecular identifiers featured in each of the TCR beta cDNA libraries. Around 500,000 cDNA molecules were recovered from an input of 1 to 10 million T cells. In TCRdb, the PCR reads were re-called with MiXCR into one record per CDR3 protein. The sample comprises roughly 570,000 distinct CDR3 sequences, around 36% of which are singletons, and around 5.9% rests with the top ten. CDR1 is MNHEY and CDR2 is SVGEGT in the germline V gene. There are 14 residues in the CDR3. V was clipped by 7 bases and J by 6 bases, with 18 bases between them.

The sequence came from a girl younger than 18 with multiple sclerosis. The rearrangement links TRBV6-2 or TRBV6-3 to TRBJ1-2, with D tentatively TRBD1 (5 bases). The sample comprised blood. The CDR3 region is CASTSWGREDGYTF. The CDR3 coding sequence is TGTGCCAGCACCTCTTGGGGCAGGGAAGATGGCTACACCTTC.